One and the same sample provided the 11 T cell receptor beta chains below, sequenced in a study of T cell responses to AZD1222 COVID-19 vaccine (dated by TCRdb to about 2021). The method was the immunoSEQ multiplex PCR assay. TCRdb provides this immuneACCESS table in a form limited to in-frame rearrangements. Some clones are lacking; in checked studies, under half of them reflect an unresolved V gene, and why the rest are absent is not known. The table for this sample lists about 100,000 clones; approximately 89% of them were counted only once. The ten top clones hold 4.2% of the sample. The intended sense of this specimen's time point label: baseline before first vaccination. The treatment or condition label for this specimen denotes: meningococcal conjugate vaccine given as trial control. Material: peripheral blood, obtained on day 0 of MenACWY control vaccination. The receptors stem from an adult in good health.

The chain couples TRBV18 to TRBJ1-2; possibly TRBD1 for D (5 bases). CDR3 length equals 15 residues. Looked up from germline, CDR1 is KGHSH and CDR2 is LQKENI. Trimming left V 5 bases short and J 0 bases short, with 13 bases between. The CDR3 bases are TGTGCCAGCTCAGCGGGCGAAGGGGCTAACTATGGCTACACCTTC. The encoded protein is CASSAGEGANYGYTF. Using reference TRBV18 and TRBJ1-2 for the parts outside the CDR3, the full variable domain is NAGVMQNPRHLVRRRGQEARLRCSPMKGHSHVYWYRQLPEEGLKFMVYLQKENIIDESGMPKERFSAEFPKEGPSILRIQQVVRGDSAAYFCASSAGEGANYGYTFGSGTRLTVV.

This sequence joins TRBV12-3 or TRBV12-4 and TRBJ2-2, with unresolved D. V lost 2 bases, J lost 5 bases, and 6 bases lay in between. This CDR3 comprises 13 residues. The CDR3 loop reads CASSLWGTGELFF. CDR3 nucleotides: TGTGCCAGCAGTTTATGGGGTACCGGGGAGCTGTTTTTT.

This rearrangement joins TRBV7-9 to TRBJ1-1; perhaps TRBD1 as D (6 bases). V was clipped by 11 bases and J by 0 bases, with 16 bases between them. In germline, CDR1 is SEHNR, CDR2 FQNEAQ (reference sequence). This CDR3 comprises 14 residues. As DNA, the CDR3 is TGTGCCGGGGGGACAATGCCGTTGAACACTGAAGCTTTCTTT. Translation gives CAGGTMPLNTEAFF.

The rearrangement joins TRBV18 to TRBJ2-2; TRBD1 is a possible D gene (6 bases). The germline CDR1 and CDR2 sequences are KGHSH and LQKENI. The length of the CDR3 is 14 residues. V was shortened by 3 bases and J by 4 bases, with 9 bases between the two germline ends. The CDR3 spells CASSPIQGTGELFF. CDR3 coding DNA: TGTGCCAGCTCACCGATACAGGGCACCGGGGAGCTGTTTTTT.

This clone was observed a handful of times. V usage is TRBV5-1 and J usage is TRBJ1-2; perhaps TRBD1 as D (5 bases). This CDR3 has 14 residues. CDR1 SGHRS and CDR2 YFSETQ come from the germline V gene. V gave up 0 bases and J gave up 2 bases, with 8 bases separating them. CDR3 loop: CASSLDGANYGYTF. CDR3 nucleotide sequence: TGCGCCAGCAGCTTGGACGGGGCGAACTATGGCTACACCTTC.

The chain couples TRBV7-3 to TRBJ2-1, with 8 positions matching TRBD2. Germline V gives CDR1 SGHTA, CDR2 FQGTGA. The CDR3 runs 17 residues. Trimming cost V 5 bases and J 9 bases; bases outside gene matches: 18. In DNA, the CDR3 is TGTGCCAGCAGCCCCCCCAGTGGCGCGGGGGGAGTGGGTGAGCAGTTCTTC. Protein sequence: CASSPPSGAGGVGEQFF.

Of note for this clone: Other nucleotide sequences from this sample produce the same CDR3. The V gene is TRBV9, the J gene TRBJ1-6; D not certain. Between the trimmed V and J ends, which lost 3 bases and 7 bases, there was a span of 5 bases. Germline lookup yields CDR1 SGDLS and CDR2 YYNGEE. The CDR3 length is 12 residues. The CDR3, as DNA: TGTGCCAGCAGCGGCCAGAATTCACCCCTCCACTTT. Its translation: CASSGQNSPLHF.

The chain joins TRBV6-5 to TRBJ1-3; D possibly corresponds to TRBD1 (6 bases). CDR3 length equals 14 residues. V shed 11 bases and J shed 0 bases, with 14 bases lying between them. Germline assignment: CDR1 MNHEY and CDR2 SVGAGI. The CDR3 bases are TGTGCCTCATACGGACAGAGCTCTGGAAACACCATATATTTT. Its translation is CASYGQSSGNTIYF.

The V gene is TRBV7-9, the J gene TRBJ1-2; TRBD1 is a possible D gene (5 bases). Germline loops: CDR1 SEHNR, CDR2 FQNEAQ (reference sequence). The CDR3 is 12 amino acids. Trimming stripped 5 bases from V and 12 bases from J, with 16 bases between. The CDR3 loop is CASSTAGTPHTF. The CDR3 region has the DNA TGTGCCAGCAGCACCGCAGGGACCCCTCACACCTTC.

V and J are TRBV19 and TRBJ2-7; no definite D call. The CDR3 has 13 residues. Germline lookup yields CDR1 LNHDA and CDR2 SQIVND (reference sequence). V was shortened by 4 bases and J by 5 bases, with 12 bases between the two germline ends. CDR3 nucleotides: TGTGCCAGTAGTACCCGGCCGGTCCACGAGCAGTACTTC. Translation gives CASSTRPVHEQYF.

The chain carries TRBV28 and TRBJ1-2; no definite D call. V lost 8 bases and J lost 4, with 11 bases in between. This CDR3 has 12 residues. Germline V gives CDR1 MDHEN, CDR2 SYDVKM. This CDR3 reads CASGDSSYGYTF. The CDR3 coding sequence is TGTGCCAGCGGGGATAGCTCCTATGGCTACACCTTC.